What follows are 3 T cell receptor beta chains derived from one specimen sequenced in a study of Tregs in tolerant kidney transplant recipients. TCRdb's table, derived via immunoSEQ multiplex PCR, lists solely in-frame clones and lacks some. Recorded for this sample: roughly 50,000 clones. The sequenced sample was CD4+ T cells from blood, obtained before the transplant. The origin of the receptors is a human donor who received a combined kidney and bone marrow transplant.

Comment on this clone: The read terminates 3 residues before the CDR3 end, so the remaining end is supplied by the germline J gene. The gene calls are TRBV19 and TRBJ1-1; D unresolved. CDR3 length: 12 residues. V dropped 7 bases and J dropped 1 base, with 7 bases sitting between them. The germline gives CDR1 LNHDA, CDR2 SQIVND (reference sequence). The CDR3 spells CASMAANTEAFF. The CDR3 bases that were read are TGTGCCAGTATGGCTGCGAACACTGAA.

Concerning this clone: With the read ending 3 residues before the CDR3 end, the germline J gene is used to fill in that end. The V call is TRBV30, the J call TRBJ1-4; maybe TRBD1 (5 bases). V gave up 0 bases and J gave up 0 bases, with 8 bases separating them. Germline V gene data show CDR1 as GTSNPN and CDR2 as SVGIG (reference sequence). The length of the CDR3 is 15 residues. The CDR3 is CAWSVRGATNEKLFF. The CDR3 bases that were read are TGTGCCTGGAGTGTACGGGGGGCAACTAATGAAAAA. The complete variable domain, with remaining parts taken from reference TRBV30 and TRBJ1-4, reads SQTIHQWPATLVQPVGSPLSLECTVEGTSNPNLYWYRQAAGRGLQLLFYSVGIGQISSEVPQNLSASRPQDRQFILSSKKLLLSDSGFYLCAWSVRGATNEKLFFGSGTQLSVL.

As concerns this clone: The CDR3 end lies 3 residues beyond the end of the read and is filled in from the germline J gene. This rearrangement joins TRBV5-1 to TRBJ2-5; D possibly corresponds to TRBD2 (6 bases). Germline V lookup: CDR1 SGHRS, CDR2 YFSETQ. The CDR3 has 15 residues. The V gene lost 7 bases and the J gene lost 2 bases, with 18 bases spanning the gap. The sequenced CDR3 bases are TGCGCCAGCGGGGACTTTGGGGTCGTACAAGAGACC. As protein: CASGDFGVVQET. The whole CDR3 region reads CASGDFGVVQETQYF.